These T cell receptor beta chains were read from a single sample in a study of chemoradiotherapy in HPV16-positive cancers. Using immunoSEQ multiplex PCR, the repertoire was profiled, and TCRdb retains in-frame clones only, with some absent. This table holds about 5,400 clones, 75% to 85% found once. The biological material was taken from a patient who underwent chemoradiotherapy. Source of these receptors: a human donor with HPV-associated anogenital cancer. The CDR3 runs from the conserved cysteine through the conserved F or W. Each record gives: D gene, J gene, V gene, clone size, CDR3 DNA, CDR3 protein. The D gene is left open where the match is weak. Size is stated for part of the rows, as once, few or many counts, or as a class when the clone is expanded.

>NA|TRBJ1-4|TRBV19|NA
TGTGCCAGTAGTCCGCGCGGGGGCGTCGTATTACTGTTTTTT
CASSPRGGVVLLFF
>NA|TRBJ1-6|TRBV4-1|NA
TGCGCCAGCAGCCAGGGCCGGGAGAGGTCCTATAATTCACCCCTCCACTTT
CASSQGRERSYNSPLHF
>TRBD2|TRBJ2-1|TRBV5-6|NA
TGTGCCAGCAGCTTGTCGGGGGGGGCAGTAAATGAGCAGTTCTTC
CASSLSGGAVNEQFF
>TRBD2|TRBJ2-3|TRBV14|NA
TGTGCCAGCAGCCCGCGGACTAGCGGGGGTGCAGATACGCAGTATTTT
CASSPRTSGGADTQYF
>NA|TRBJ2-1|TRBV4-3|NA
TGCGCCAGCAGCCAAGATTGGCATGAGCAGTTCTTC
CASSQDWHEQFF
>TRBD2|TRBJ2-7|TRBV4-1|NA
TGCGCCAGCAGCCAAGCTCCCCCTGCGCGGGGGATCTCCTACGAGCAGTACTTC
CASSQAPPARGISYEQYF
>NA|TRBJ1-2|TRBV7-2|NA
TGTGCCAGCAGCCTCCCCCCGTGGTCAGTCGGCTACACCTTC
CASSLPPWSVGYTF
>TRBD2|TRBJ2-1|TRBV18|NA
TGTGCCAGCTCACCCGGGACTAGCGGCTCCAATGAGCAGTTCTTC
CASSPGTSGSNEQFF
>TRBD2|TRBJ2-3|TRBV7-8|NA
TGTGCCAGCAGCTTAAGTAGCGGGAATCCAGATACGCAGTATTTT
CASSLSSGNPDTQYF
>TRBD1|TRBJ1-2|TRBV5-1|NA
TGCGCCAGCAGCTTGGCCTGGGGACAGGATGGCTACACCTTC
CASSLAWGQDGYTF
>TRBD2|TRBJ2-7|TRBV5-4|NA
TGTGCCAGCAGCTCCGGTAGCGGGAGGGGGTACGAGCAGTACTTC
CASSSGSGRGYEQYF
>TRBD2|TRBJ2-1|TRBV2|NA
TGTGCCAGCATCAAACAGGGACTAGCGATTGGGGATGAGCAGTTCTTC
CASIKQGLAIGDEQFF
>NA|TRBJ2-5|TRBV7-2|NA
TGTGCCAGCAGCTTATTGGGACGGGAAGAGACCCAGTACTTC
CASSLLGREETQYF
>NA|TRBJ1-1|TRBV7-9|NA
TGTGCCAGCAGCTTAAAGAGGGTTGGGGGGTCGTCGGGCACTGAAGCTTTCTTT
CASSLKRVGGSSGTEAFF
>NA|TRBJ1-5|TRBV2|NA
TGTGCCAGCAGAATTGGGGGCGATAGCAATCAGCCCCAGCATTTT
CASRIGGDSNQPQHF
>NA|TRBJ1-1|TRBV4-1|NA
TGCGCCAGCAGCCAAGGATTGGGCAGGCGTAGGCCTGAAGCTTTCTTT
CASSQGLGRRRPEAFF
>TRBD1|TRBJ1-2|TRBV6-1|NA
TGTGCCAGCAGTGAAGTTGAGCCAACAGGGGCTGGCTACACCTTC
CASSEVEPTGAGYTF
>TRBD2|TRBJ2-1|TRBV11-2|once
TGTGCCAGCAGCTTAGGTCGGGGGGGCGCGCAGTTCTTC
CASSLGRGGAQFF
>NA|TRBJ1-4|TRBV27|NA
TGTGCCAGCAGTTTATCATGGGGTGATGAAAAACTGTTTTTT
CASSLSWGDEKLFF
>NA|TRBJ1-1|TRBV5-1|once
TGCGCCAGCAGCCCTACGGCTATCATGAACACTGAAGCTTTCTTT
CASSPTAIMNTEAFF
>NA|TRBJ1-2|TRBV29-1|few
TGCAGCGTTGGAAGTGGGGACGGCTACACCTTC
CSVGSGDGYTF
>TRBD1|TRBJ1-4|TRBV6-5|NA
TGTGCCAGCAGTCCCAGGGGGGGGCAGGAAAAACTGTTTTTT
CASSPRGGQEKLFF